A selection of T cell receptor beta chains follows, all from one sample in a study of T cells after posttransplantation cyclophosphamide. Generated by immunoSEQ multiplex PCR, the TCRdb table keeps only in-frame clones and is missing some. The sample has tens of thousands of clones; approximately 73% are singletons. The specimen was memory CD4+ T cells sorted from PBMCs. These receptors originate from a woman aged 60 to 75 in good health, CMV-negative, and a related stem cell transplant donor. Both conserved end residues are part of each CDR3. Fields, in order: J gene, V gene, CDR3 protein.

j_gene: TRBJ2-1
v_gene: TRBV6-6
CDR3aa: CASSPLGGGDNEQFF

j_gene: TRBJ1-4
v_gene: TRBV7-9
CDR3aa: CASSSAGEKLFF

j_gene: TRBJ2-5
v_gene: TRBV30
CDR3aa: CAWELKTQYF

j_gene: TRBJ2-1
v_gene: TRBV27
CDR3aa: CASRDRAFYNEQFF

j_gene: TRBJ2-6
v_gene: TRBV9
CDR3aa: CASSVEVAGVGANVLTF

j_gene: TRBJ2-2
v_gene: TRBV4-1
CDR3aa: CASSQGSKWPRGQNTGELFF

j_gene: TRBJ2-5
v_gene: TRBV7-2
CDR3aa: CASSLDGGVQTQYF

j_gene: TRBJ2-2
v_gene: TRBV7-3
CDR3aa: CASSPRGTSGRAGGELFF

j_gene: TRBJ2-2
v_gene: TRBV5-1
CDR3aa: CASSPDRELFF

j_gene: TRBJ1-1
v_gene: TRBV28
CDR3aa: CAITETGHVGNTEAFF

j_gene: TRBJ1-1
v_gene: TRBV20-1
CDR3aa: CKGQGGTEAFF

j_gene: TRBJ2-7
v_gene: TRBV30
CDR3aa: CAWGTGKGYEQYF

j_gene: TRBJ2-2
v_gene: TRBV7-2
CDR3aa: CASSLWDSYTGELFF

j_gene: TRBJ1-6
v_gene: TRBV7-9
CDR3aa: CASSPQGLGSPLHF

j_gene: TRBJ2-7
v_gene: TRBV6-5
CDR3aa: CASSYSDKAYEQYF

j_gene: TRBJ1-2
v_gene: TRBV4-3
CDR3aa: CASSQDLEVSSGYTF

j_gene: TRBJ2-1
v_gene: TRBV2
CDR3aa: CASIGLALYNEQFF

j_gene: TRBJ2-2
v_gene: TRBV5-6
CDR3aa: CASSLIGGIGELFF

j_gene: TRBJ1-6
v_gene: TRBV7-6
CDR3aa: CASSLMQGASNSPLHF

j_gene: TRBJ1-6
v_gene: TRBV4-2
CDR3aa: CASSQADRDNSPLHF

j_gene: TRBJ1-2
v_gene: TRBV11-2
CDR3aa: CASSPTGRGYTF

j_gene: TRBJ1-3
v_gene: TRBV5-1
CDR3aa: CASSLGAGLSGNTIYF

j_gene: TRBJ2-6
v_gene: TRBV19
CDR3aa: CASSSQGSGANVLTF

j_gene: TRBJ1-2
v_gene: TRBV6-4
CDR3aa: CASRTWPQEGYGYTF

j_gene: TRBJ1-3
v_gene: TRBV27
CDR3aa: CASSLLTGNTIYF

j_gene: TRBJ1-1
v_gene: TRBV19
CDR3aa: CASSRRALNTEAFF

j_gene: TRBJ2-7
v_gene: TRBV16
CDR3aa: CASSQGGAGGYEQYF

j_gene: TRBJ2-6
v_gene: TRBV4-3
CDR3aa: CASSPGLVSGANVLTF